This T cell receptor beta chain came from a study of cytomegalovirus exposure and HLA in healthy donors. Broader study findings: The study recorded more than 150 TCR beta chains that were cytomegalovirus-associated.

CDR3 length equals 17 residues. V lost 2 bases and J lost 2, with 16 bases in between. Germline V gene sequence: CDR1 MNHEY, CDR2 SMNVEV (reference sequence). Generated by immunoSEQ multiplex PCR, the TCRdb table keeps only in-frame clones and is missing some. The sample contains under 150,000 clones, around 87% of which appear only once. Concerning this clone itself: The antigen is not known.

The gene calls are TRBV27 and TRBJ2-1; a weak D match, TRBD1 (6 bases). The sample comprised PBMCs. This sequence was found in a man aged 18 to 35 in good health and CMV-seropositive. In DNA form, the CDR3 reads TGTGCCAGCAGTTTAAGTCCTACAGGGAGTACCTACAATGAGCAGTTCTTC. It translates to CASSLSPTGSTYNEQFF.